Here is one T cell receptor beta chain with its context. The source of the sample is a study of OX40 agonist ivuxolimab in advanced cancers. The method was immunoSEQ multiplex PCR; TCRdb's version includes in-frame clones alone and lacks a portion of them. The sample holds about 35,000 clones, 82% seen once. Germline V gene sequence: CDR1 MNHEY, CDR2 SVGAGI. The V and J ends lost 2 bases and 2 bases respectively, with 7 bases between them. The CDR3 is 13 residues long. This receptor was obtained from an adult with an advanced solid tumor such as melanoma, head and neck, liver or kidney cancer. The genes are TRBV6-5 and TRBJ2-7; unclear D gene. The sequencing here drew on CD4+ or CD8+ T cells sorted from blood, taken in a trial of the OX40 agonist ivuxolimab. The CDR3 nucleotides read TGTGCCAGCAGTTACGCACAGACCTACGAGCAGTACTTC. This gives the protein CASSYAQTYEQYF.